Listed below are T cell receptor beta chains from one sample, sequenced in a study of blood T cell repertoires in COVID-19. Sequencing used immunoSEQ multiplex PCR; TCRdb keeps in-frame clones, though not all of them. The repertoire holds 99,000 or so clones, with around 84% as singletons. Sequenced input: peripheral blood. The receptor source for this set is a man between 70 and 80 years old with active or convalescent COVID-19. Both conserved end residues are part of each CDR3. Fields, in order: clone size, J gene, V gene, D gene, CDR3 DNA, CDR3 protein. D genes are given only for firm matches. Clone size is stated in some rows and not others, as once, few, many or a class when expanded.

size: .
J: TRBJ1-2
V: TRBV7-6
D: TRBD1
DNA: TGTGCCAGCAGCACGGACAGGGGGCCAAGATACTACTATGGCTACACCTTC
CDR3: CASSTDRGPRYYYGYTF

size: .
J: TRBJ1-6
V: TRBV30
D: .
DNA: TGTGCCTGGACAGACTATAATTCACCCCTCCACTTT
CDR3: CAWTDYNSPLHF

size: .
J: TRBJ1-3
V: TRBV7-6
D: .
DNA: TGTGCCAGCAGCCGCATGGCGGGATCTGGAAACACCATATATTTT
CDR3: CASSRMAGSGNTIYF

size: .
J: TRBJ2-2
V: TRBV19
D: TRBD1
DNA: TGTGCCAGTAGTGACCGGGGACAGGGTTCCCACGGGGAGCTGTTTTTT
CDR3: CASSDRGQGSHGELFF

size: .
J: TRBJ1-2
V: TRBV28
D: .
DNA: TGTGCCAGCACCGTACCGGATGGCGGTCGGTACTATGGCTACACCTTC
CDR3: CASTVPDGGRYYGYTF

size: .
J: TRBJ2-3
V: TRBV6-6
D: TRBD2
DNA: TGTGCCAGCAGTTACGGCACTAGCGGGGGGATAGATACGCAGTATTTT
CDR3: CASSYGTSGGIDTQYF

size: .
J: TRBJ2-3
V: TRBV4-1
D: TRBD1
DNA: TGCGCCAGCAGCCAAGATTTGGGACAGGGGGCAGATACGCAGTATTTT
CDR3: CASSQDLGQGADTQYF

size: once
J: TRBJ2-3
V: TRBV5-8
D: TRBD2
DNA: TGTGCCAGCAGCCGCGGGGGGGCTACCACAGATACGCAGTATTTT
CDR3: CASSRGGATTDTQYF

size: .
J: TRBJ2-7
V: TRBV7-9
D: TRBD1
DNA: TGTGCCAGCAGCACCCTTGGTGTAGGGGACAGGGGAATCTACGAGCAGTACTTC
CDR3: CASSTLGVGDRGIYEQYF

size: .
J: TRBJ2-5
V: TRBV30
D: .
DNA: TGTGCCTGGAGTGCCGACAGAAAAGAGACCCAGTACTTC
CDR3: CAWSADRKETQYF

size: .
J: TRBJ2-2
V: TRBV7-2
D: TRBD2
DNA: TGTGCCAGCAGCTTAATACTAGCGGGGGTCACCGGGGAGCTGTTTTTT
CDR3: CASSLILAGVTGELFF

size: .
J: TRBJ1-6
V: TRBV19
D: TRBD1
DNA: TGTGCCAGTAGTGGGCCGGGACAGCTAAATTCACCCCTCCACTTT
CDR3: CASSGPGQLNSPLHF

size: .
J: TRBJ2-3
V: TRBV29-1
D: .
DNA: TGCAGCGTTGGTCTGCAGGCAGATACGCAGTATTTT
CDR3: CSVGLQADTQYF

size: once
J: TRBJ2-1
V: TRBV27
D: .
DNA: TGTGCCAGCAGTTCGGCGGGGTCCAGGCCCTACAATGAGCAGTTCTTC
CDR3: CASSSAGSRPYNEQFF

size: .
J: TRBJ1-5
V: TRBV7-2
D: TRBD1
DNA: TGTGCCAGCAGCTTAGGGACAGGGGATAGCAATCAGCCCCAGCATTTT
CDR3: CASSLGTGDSNQPQHF

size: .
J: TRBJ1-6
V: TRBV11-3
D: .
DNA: TGTGCCAGCAGCTTACTCAGTAATTCACCCCTCCACTTT
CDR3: CASSLLSNSPLHF

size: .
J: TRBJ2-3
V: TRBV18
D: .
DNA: TGTGCCAGCTCACCAACAGGTGGGGATACGCAGTATTTT
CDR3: CASSPTGGDTQYF

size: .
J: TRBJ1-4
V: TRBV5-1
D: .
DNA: TGCGCCAGCAGCTTGGACGGGAATAATGAAAAACTGTTTTTT
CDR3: CASSLDGNNEKLFF

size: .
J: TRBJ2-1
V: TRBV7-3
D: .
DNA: TGTGCCAGCAGCTTAAATGCGGCGGGGGCCCCGGGTGAGCAGTTCTTC
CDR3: CASSLNAAGAPGEQFF

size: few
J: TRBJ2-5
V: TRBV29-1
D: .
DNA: TGCAGCGTTACACCCCCAGGCCAAGAGACCCAGTACTTC
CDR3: CSVTPPGQETQYF

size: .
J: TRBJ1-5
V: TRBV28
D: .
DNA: TGTGCCAGCAGTTCGACAGGTATTAGGAATCAGCCCCAGCATTTT
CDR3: CASSSTGIRNQPQHF

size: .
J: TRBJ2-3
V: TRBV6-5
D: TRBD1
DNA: TGTGCCAGCAGTTACTCGAGCGGACAGGGCACAGATACGCAGTATTTT
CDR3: CASSYSSGQGTDTQYF

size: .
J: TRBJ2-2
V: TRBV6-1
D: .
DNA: TGTGCCAGCAGTGAAGCGCTTCGGGGGACCGGGGAGCTGTTTTTT
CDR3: CASSEALRGTGELFF

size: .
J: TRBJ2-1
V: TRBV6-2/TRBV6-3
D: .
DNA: TGTGCCAGCAGTTCGCCTCAGGGTGTAGCAGACAATGAGCAGTTCTTC
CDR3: CASSSPQGVADNEQFF

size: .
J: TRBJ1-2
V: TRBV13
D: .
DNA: TGTGCCAGCAGCTCTCCGACAGGTAATGGCTACACCTTC
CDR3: CASSSPTGNGYTF

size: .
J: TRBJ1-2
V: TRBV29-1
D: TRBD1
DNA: TGCAGCGTTGAGCTGACAGGGGGCCCGTATGGCTACACCTTC
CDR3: CSVELTGGPYGYTF

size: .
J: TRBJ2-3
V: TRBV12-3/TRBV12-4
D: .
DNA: TGTGCCAGCAGGCCGACAGGGAGGGATACGCAGTATTTT
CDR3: CASRPTGRDTQYF

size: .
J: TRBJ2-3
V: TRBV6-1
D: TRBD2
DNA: TGTGCCAGCAGTGGGACGAGTAGCGGGGGGGCTCGGGGTGCAGATACGCAGTATTTT
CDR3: CASSGTSSGGARGADTQYF

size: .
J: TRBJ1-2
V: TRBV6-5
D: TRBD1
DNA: TGTGCCAGTACTAATCCGGGACAGGGTGTCGGCTACACCTTC
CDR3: CASTNPGQGVGYTF

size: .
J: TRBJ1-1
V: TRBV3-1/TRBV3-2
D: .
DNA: TGTGCCAGCAGCCGGAGGGTCCGGACTGAAGCTTTCTTT
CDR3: CASSRRVRTEAFF

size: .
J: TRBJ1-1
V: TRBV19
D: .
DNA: TGTGCCAGTAGTATAAACCGGGAGGGAACTGAAGCTTTCTTT
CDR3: CASSINREGTEAFF

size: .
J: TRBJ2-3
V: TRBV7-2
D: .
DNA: TGTGCCAGCAGCTTAGGTGCGGGCCCCCTCACAGATACGCAGTATTTT
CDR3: CASSLGAGPLTDTQYF

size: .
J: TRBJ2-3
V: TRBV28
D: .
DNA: TGTGCCAGCAGGGTGGGTTCAGGGACAGATACGCAGTATTTT
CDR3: CASRVGSGTDTQYF

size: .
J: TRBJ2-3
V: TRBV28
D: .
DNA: TGTGCCAGCAGAACCCAATCGGCGGCAGGGGATCTAGATACGCAGTATTTT
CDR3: CASRTQSAAGDLDTQYF

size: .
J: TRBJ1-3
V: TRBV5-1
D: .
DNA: TGCGCCAGCAGGCCCCAGGGATCTGGAAACACCATATATTTT
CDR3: CASRPQGSGNTIYF

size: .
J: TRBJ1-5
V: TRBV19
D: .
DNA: TGTGCCAGTAGTATTCAGGGGTATCAGCCCCAGCATTTT
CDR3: CASSIQGYQPQHF